These 8 T cell receptor beta chains share one sample of origin, sequenced in a study of blood T cell repertoires in COVID-19. The repertoire was sequenced with immunoSEQ multiplex PCR; TCRdb's copy has only in-frame clones and lacks some. Of fewer than 500,000 clones listed, 81% are singletons. Source material: peripheral blood. Receptors originate from a human donor with acute or convalescent COVID-19. The donor label of this sample is uncertain.

The J gene is TRBJ2-6, the V gene TRBV28, with 9 bases fitting TRBD1. J gave up 2 bases and V 4 bases, and 15 bases lay outside the gene matches. This CDR3 comprises 20 residues. Per the germline V gene, CDR1 is MDHEN and CDR2 is SYDVKM. CDR3 DNA sequence: TGTGCCAGCAGTTCACCCGCACCGGGACAGGGCATACCTGGGGCCAACGTCCTGACTTTC. Protein product: CASSSPAPGQGIPGANVLTF.

This chain uses TRBV19 with TRBJ2-6, with 8 bases aligning to TRBD1. After removal of 3 bases from V and 0 bases from J, the junction contained 4 bases not matched to a gene. The CDR3 extends over 17 amino acids. Germline CDR1 and CDR2: LNHDA and SQIVND (reference sequence). In nucleotides, the CDR3 is TGTGCCAGTAGTATCGGGACAGGTCGCTCTGGGGCCAACGTCCTGACTTTC. Translating it yields CASSIGTGRSGANVLTF.

V is TRBV30 and J is TRBJ1-2; perhaps TRBD1 as D (6 bases). The CDR3 sequence is 12 residues long. Trimming removed 2 bases at V and 2 bases at J, with 6 bases between. The germline gives CDR1 GTSNPN, CDR2 SVGIG (reference sequence). The CDR3 DNA reads as TGTGCCTGGAGTACAGGGAACTATGGCTACACCTTC. This sequence encodes CAWSTGNYGYTF. The complete variable domain, with remaining parts taken from reference TRBV30 and TRBJ1-2, reads SQTIHQWPATLVQPVGSPLSLECTVEGTSNPNLYWYRQAAGRGLQLLFYSVGIGQISSEVPQNLSASRPQDRQFILSSKKLLLSDSGFYLCAWSTGNYGYTFGSGTRLTVV.

The chain is built from TRBV5-6 and TRBJ2-7, with D uncertain. V lost 2 bases and J 3 bases, leaving 15 bases between the germline ends. This CDR3 is built from 15 residues. CDR1 and CDR2 (germline): SGHDT, YYEEEE. This CDR3 reads CASSFGDQLLYEQYF. The CDR3 coding sequence is TGTGCCAGCAGCTTTGGAGACCAACTTCTCTACGAGCAGTACTTC.

The chain has TRBV7-2 and TRBJ1-2, with D unclear. CDR3 length: 14 residues. V lost 5 bases to trimming and J lost 9 bases, with 19 bases between them. Germline V CDR1 and CDR2: SGHTA, FQGNSA. The CDR3 sequence is CASSIKGGGRSYTF. As DNA, the CDR3 is TGTGCCAGCAGCATCAAGGGCGGAGGGCGTAGCTACACCTTC.

The J gene is TRBJ1-6, the V gene TRBV4-2, with 9 bases matching TRBD1. The CDR3 covers 16 residues. Trimming at V came to 3 bases and at J to 3 bases, leaving 3 bases not matched to a gene. Germline V gene data show CDR1 as LGHNA and CDR2 as YNFKEQ. CDR3 nucleotide sequence: TGTGCCAGCAGCCAGGGGACAGGGAACTATAATTCACCCCTCCACTTT. This translates into CASSQGTGNYNSPLHF.

This rearrangement joins TRBV28 to TRBJ2-7, with 7 bases aligning to TRBD1. Germline CDR1 reads MDHEN; CDR2 reads SYDVKM. The V segment lost 5 bases and the J segment 9 bases; nucleotides outside the gene matches: 7. This CDR3 is 12 amino acids long. In DNA, the CDR3 is TGTGCCAGCAGTGCAGGGGGTTTAGGGCAGTACTTC. Residues: CASSAGGLGQYF. Full variable domain (remainder filled in from reference TRBV28 and TRBJ2-7): DVKVTQSSRYLVKRTGEKVFLECVQDMDHENMFWYRQDPGLGLRLIYFSYDVKMKEKGDIPEGYSVSREKKERFSLILESASTNQTSMYLCASSAGGLGQYFGPGTRLTVT.

This clone was detected only a few times. The chain is built from TRBV25-1 and TRBJ1-4; D perhaps matches TRBD1 (5 bases). The length of the CDR3 is 16 residues. Looked up from germline, CDR1 is MGHDK and CDR2 is SYGVNS. Trimming left V 1 base short and J 3 bases short, with 12 bases between. The CDR3 spells CASSEWKAGSNEKLFF. DNA of the CDR3: TGTGCCAGCAGTGAATGGAAGGCAGGGTCTAATGAAAAACTGTTTTTT. The entire variable domain, with the rest obtained from reference TRBV25-1 and TRBJ1-4, is as follows: EADIYQTPRYLVIGTGKKITLECSQTMGHDKMYWYQQDPGMELHLIHYSYGVNSTEKGDLSSESTVSRIRTEHFPLTLESARPSHTSQYLCASSEWKAGSNEKLFFGSGTQLSVL.